The subject of this entry is one T cell receptor (beta chain). Original processing methods: The assay estimated nucleated cells by amplifying reference gene primers. Clones were sequenced by immunoSEQ multiplex PCR, and TCRdb holds only the in-frame ones, with some missing. V and J calls plus clone size are reproduced from that table; the DNA served to infer D and trimming. The sample includes a few hundred thousand clones, around 80% of them seen just once. These data belong to a study of blood T cell repertoires in COVID-19. In the study overall: Collection of acute and convalescent COVID-19 samples took place in the United States, Italy and Spain. Sample material is recorded as cDNA or gDNA derived from T cells, B-cell-depleted T cells, or PBMCs.

This TCR was sampled from a human donor in a cohort sampled during active COVID-19. Sequenced sample: peripheral blood.

DNA of the CDR3: TGTGCCAGCTCACCCCTTCAAACAGGGGGTCAAGAGACCCAGTACTTC. It specifies CASSPLQTGGQETQYF. J is TRBJ2-5 and V is TRBV18; 8 nucleotides agree with TRBD1. The J segment lost 2 bases and the V segment lost 3 bases, leaving 8 bases of the junction unmatched. The CDR3 has 16 residues. Germline assignment: CDR1 KGHSH and CDR2 LQKENI.